The 9 T cell receptor beta chains below all came from one sample that was sequenced in a study of beta chain features in type 1 diabetes. Study observations and caveats: All four CD4+ subsets from Type 1 diabetes patients carried moderately but significantly shorter TCRB CDR3s.

Every isolated RNA sample was fully reverse transcribed, so sequencing captured expressed TCRB transcripts. Profiled with immunoSEQ multiplex PCR; TCRdb holds only in-frame clones, not every one. The sample lists 640,000 or so clones, about an eighth occurring once. These receptors' targets are unknown. The sample consisted of naive CD4+ T cells from blood. The source is a young man with type 1 diabetes.

The chain carries TRBV29-1 and TRBJ1-2; D is undetermined. Germline V gene data show CDR1 as SQVTM and CDR2 as ANQGSEA. The CDR3 loop spans 13 amino acids. V was shortened by 2 bases and J by 4 bases, with 11 bases between the two germline ends. The CDR3 region is CSVETQAIYGYTF. CDR3 DNA sequence: TGCAGCGTTGAAACCCAGGCCATCTATGGCTACACCTTC.

There are a few counts of this clone. The chain uses TRBV4-1 and TRBJ1-4; D may be TRBD1 (5 bases). This CDR3 spans 17 amino acids. In germline, CDR1 is MGHRA, CDR2 YSYEKL. Trimming pared 3 bases from V and 4 bases from J, leaving 18 bases between. CDR3 protein: CASSQGPPRQNNEKLFF. The CDR3 DNA sequence: TGCGCCAGCAGCCAGGGGCCCCCCAGGCAGAATAATGAAAAACTGTTTTTT.

CDR3 loop: CASSPRGADMETQYF. The DNA of the CDR3 is TGTGCCAGCAGCCCTCGAGGAGCGGACATGGAGACCCAGTACTTC. The chain recombines TRBV7-3 with TRBJ2-5; D may be TRBD1 or TRBD2 (5 bases each). CDR3 length: 15 amino acids. V was cut by 5 bases and J by 5 bases, with 18 bases left in between. Germline assignment: CDR1 SGHTA and CDR2 FQGTGA.

Regarding this clone: The germline gene is not matched at one end of the junction; a read error may be the cause. This rearrangement joins TRBV30 to TRBJ1-5; D is undetermined. Germline CDR1 is GTSNPN and CDR2 is SVGIG (reference sequence). The CDR3 sequence is 14 residues long. The CDR3 sequence: CAWKFSGGNQPQHF. CDR3 bases: TGTGCTTGGAAGTTCTCAGGAGGCAATCAGCCCCAGCATTTT.

This clone has more than one count but fewer than ten. The genes are TRBV7-9 and TRBJ1-1; 7 bases line up with TRBD1. Germline loops: CDR1 SEHNR, CDR2 FQNEAQ (reference sequence). V trimming: 5 bases; J trimming: 5 bases; junction bases outside the gene matches: 8. The CDR3 runs to 14 residues. The CDR3 nucleotides read TGTGCCAGCAGCGTAAAAGAACAGGGGACTGAAGCTTTCTTT. Its translation: CASSVKEQGTEAFF.

This clone has a handful of counts. The chain has TRBV5-1 and TRBJ2-7, with 8 bases lining up with TRBD1. J was trimmed by 3 bases and V by 4 bases; bases with no gene match: 3. CDR1 is SGHRS and CDR2 is YFSETQ in the germline V gene. CDR3 size: 13 residues. DNA of the CDR3: TGCGCCAGCAGCATGGGACAGGTCTACGAGCAGTACTTC. Protein sequence: CASSMGQVYEQYF.

This clone was seen more than once but under ten times. The genes are TRBV7-9 and TRBJ2-3, with D maybe TRBD2 (5 bases). CDR1 and CDR2 from the germline V gene are SEHNR and FQNEAQ (reference sequence). The CDR3 consists of 14 residues. Between the trimmed V and J ends, which lost 0 bases and 2 bases, there was a span of 6 bases. CDR3 DNA: TGTGCCAGCAGCTTAGCTAGCGACACAGATACGCAGTATTTT. Translated: CASSLASDTDTQYF.

This clone has just a few counts. The chain carries TRBV11-2 and TRBJ1-1, with D maybe TRBD1 (5 bases). V was cut by 6 bases and J by 7 bases, with 21 bases left in between. Germline V gene lookup returns CDR1 SGHAT and CDR2 FQNNGV. The length of the CDR3 is 15 residues. This CDR3 is CASRQPLVGHSEAFF. CDR3 DNA: TGTGCCAGCAGACAACCCCTGGTGGGGCACAGTGAAGCTTTCTTT.

This clone has just a few counts. CDR3 sequence reads: CASRQQGLGEQYF. CDR3 coding DNA: TGTGCCAGTAGACAACAGGGTCTCGGGGAGCAGTACTTC. The rearrangement joins TRBV19 to TRBJ2-7, with D tentatively TRBD1 (6 bases). Germline assignment: CDR1 LNHDA and CDR2 SQIVND (reference sequence). The CDR3 consists of 13 residues. V was cut by 6 bases and J by 7 bases, with 16 bases left in between.